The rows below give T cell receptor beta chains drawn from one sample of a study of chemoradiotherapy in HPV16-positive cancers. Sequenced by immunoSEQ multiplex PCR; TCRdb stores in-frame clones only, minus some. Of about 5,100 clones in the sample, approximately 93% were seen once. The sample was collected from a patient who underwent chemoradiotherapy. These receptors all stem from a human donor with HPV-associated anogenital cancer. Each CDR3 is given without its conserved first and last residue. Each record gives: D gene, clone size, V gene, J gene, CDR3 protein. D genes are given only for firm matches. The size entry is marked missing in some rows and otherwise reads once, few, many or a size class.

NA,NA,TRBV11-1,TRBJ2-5,ASSFTGRQETQY
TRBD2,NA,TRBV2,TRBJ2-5,ASTGLAGGGRETQY
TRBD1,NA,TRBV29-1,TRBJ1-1,SVRTGGTEAF
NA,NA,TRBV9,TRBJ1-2,ASSVGLSEGDYGYT
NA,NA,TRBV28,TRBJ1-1,ASSSRSGLQNTEAF
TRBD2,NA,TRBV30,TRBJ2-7,AWSDVLGGREEQY
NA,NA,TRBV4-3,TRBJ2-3,ASSQEWGRDTQY
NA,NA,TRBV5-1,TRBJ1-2,ASSLVGGAKDYGYT
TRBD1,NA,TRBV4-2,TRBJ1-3,ASSQEDRAGNTIY
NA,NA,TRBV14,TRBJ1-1,ASSLAGVDTEAF
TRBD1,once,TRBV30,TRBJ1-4,AWSWQGGEKLF
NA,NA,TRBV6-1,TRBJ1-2,AGRFRGNYGYT
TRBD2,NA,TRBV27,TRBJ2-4,ASSLRRGGLDIQY
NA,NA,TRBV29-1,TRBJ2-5,SVGRGSLETQY
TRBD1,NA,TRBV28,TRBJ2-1,ASSLRDRPGNEQF
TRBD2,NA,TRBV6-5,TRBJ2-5,ASSPGLQETQY
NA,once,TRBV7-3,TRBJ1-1,ASSLKDYTEAF
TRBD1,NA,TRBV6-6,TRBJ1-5,ASSFGQGLINQPQH
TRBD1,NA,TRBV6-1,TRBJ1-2,ASSEADRVRGYT
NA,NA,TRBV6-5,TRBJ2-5,ASSYSGQAETQY